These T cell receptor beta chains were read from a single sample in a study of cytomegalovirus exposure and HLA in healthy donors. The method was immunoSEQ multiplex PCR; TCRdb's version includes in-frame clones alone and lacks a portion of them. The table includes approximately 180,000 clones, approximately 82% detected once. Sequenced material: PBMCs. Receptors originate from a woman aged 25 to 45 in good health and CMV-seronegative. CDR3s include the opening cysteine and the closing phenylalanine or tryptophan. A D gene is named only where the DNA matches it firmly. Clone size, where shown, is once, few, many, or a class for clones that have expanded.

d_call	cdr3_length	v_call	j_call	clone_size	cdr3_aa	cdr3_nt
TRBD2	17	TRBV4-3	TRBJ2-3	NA	CASSQELAGGSTDTQYF	TGCGCCAGCAGCCAAGAACTAGCGGGGGGCAGCACAGATACGCAGTATTTT
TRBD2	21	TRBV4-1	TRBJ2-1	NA	CASSQVFWPRTSGIMYNEQFF	TGCGCCAGCAGCCAAGTATTCTGGCCACGAACTAGCGGGATTATGTACAATGAGCAGTTCTTC
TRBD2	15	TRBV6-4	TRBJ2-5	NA	CARRLAGGPGETQYF	TGTGCCAGGAGACTAGCGGGGGGGCCGGGGGAGACCCAGTACTTC
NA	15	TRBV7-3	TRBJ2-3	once	CASSLIGSGTDTQYF	TGTGCCAGCAGCTTAATCGGGAGTGGTACAGATACGCAGTATTTT
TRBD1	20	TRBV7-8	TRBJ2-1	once	CASSLLALALQPGRGIEQFF	TGTGCCAGCAGCCTCTTAGCGTTAGCCCTACAACCAGGCAGGGGGATTGAGCAGTTCTTC
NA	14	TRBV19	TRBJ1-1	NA	CASSPQVGGTEAFF	TGTGCCAGTAGCCCGCAGGTTGGAGGAACTGAAGCTTTCTTT
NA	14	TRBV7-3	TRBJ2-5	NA	CASSLNAGSETQYF	TGTGCCAGCAGCCTAAACGCAGGATCAGAGACCCAGTACTTC
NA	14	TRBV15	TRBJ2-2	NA	CATSRGDRTGELFF	TGTGCCACCAGCAGAGGAGATCGCACCGGGGAGCTGTTTTTT
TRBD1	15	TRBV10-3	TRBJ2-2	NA	CAISPGQGNTGELFF	TGTGCCATCAGCCCGGGACAGGGGAACACCGGGGAGCTGTTTTTT
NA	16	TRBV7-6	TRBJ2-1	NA	CASSLAGAPSYNEQFF	TGTGCCAGCAGCTTAGCGGGGGCCCCCTCCTACAATGAGCAGTTCTTC
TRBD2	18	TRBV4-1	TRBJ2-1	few	CASSQVVQILAGVNEQFF	TGCGCCAGCAGCCAAGTCGTTCAAATACTAGCGGGAGTCAATGAGCAGTTCTTC
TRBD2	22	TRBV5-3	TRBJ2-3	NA	CARSLDSMRAGGPGSNTDTQYF	TGTGCCAGAAGCTTGGATTCAATGAGAGCGGGGGGGCCGGGGTCGAACACAGATACGCAGTATTTT
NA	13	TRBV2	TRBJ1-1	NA	CASRLDISTEAFF	TGTGCCAGCAGACTCGACATCTCCACTGAAGCTTTCTTT
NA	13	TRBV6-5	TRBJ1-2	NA	CASSYETRGGYTF	TGTGCCAGCAGTTACGAGACCAGAGGGGGCTACACCTTC
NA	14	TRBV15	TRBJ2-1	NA	CATSRQGLNNEQFF	TGTGCCACCAGCAGGCAGGGGTTGAACAATGAGCAGTTCTTC
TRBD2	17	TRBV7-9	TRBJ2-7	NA	CSSSLEGLAGKSYEQYF	TGTTCCAGCAGCTTAGAGGGTTTAGCGGGAAAATCCTACGAGCAGTACTTC
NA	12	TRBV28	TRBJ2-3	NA	CASRYGTDTQYF	TGTGCCAGCAGATATGGCACAGATACGCAGTATTTT
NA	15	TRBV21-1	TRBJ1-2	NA	CASSKGTGPNYGYTF	TGTGCCAGCAGCAAAGGGACAGGGCCAAACTATGGCTACACCTTC
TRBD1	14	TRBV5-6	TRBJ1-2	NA	CASSFGTAYEGYTF	TGTGCCAGCAGCTTCGGGACAGCGTATGAAGGCTACACCTTC
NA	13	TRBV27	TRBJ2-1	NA	CASSLVPGIEQFF	TGTGCCAGCAGTTTAGTTCCGGGGATTGAGCAGTTCTTC
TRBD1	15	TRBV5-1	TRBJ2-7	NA	CASSLTDRVRYEQYF	TGCGCCAGCAGCTTGACCGACAGGGTGAGGTACGAGCAGTACTTC
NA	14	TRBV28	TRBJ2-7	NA	CASSSGALNYEQYF	TGTGCCAGCAGTTCTGGGGCGCTGAACTACGAGCAGTACTTC
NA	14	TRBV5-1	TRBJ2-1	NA	CASSLDEGYNEQFF	TGCGCCAGCAGCTTGGACGAGGGATACAATGAGCAGTTCTTC
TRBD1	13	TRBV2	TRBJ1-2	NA	CASSRTGRDGYTF	TGTGCCAGCAGTCGGACAGGGAGGGATGGCTACACCTTC
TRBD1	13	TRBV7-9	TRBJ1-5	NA	CSSSPTGGQPQHF	TGTTCCAGCAGCCCGACAGGGGGTCAGCCCCAGCATTTT
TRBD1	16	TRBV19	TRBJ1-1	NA	CASTPGQGRQNTEAFF	TGTGCCAGTACTCCGGGACAGGGGCGTCAGAACACTGAAGCTTTCTTT
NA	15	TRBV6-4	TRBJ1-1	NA	CASSDQPGMNTEAFF	TGTGCCAGCAGTGACCAACCGGGAATGAACACTGAAGCTTTCTTT
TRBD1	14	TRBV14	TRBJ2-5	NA	CASSPRTGRETQYF	TGTGCCAGCAGCCCCAGGACAGGGAGGGAGACCCAGTACTTC
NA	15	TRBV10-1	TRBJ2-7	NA	CASRYPGLLSYEQYF	TGCGCCAGCCGATATCCGGGACTCCTCTCCTACGAGCAGTACTTC
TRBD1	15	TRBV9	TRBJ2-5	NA	CASTPGQGKQETQYF	TGTGCCAGCACCCCCGGACAGGGAAAACAAGAGACCCAGTACTTC
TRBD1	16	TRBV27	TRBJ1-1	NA	CASSYLTGRRDTEAFF	TGTGCCAGCAGTTACCTGACAGGGCGGAGGGACACTGAAGCTTTCTTT
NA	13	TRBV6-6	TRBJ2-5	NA	CASTIGDQETQYF	TGTGCCAGCACGATAGGGGACCAAGAGACCCAGTACTTC
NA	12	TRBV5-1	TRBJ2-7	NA	CASSPGTYEQYF	TGCGCCAGCAGCCCCGGGACCTACGAGCAGTACTTC
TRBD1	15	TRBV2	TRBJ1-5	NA	CASRDGTASNQPQHF	TGTGCCAGCAGGGACGGGACAGCTAGCAATCAGCCCCAGCATTTT
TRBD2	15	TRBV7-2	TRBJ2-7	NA	CASSPIAGGNYEQYF	TGTGCCAGCAGCCCCATAGCGGGGGGTAACTACGAGCAGTACTTC
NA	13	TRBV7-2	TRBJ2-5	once	CASSLGQQETQYF	TGTGCCAGCAGCTTAGGGCAGCAAGAGACCCAGTACTTC
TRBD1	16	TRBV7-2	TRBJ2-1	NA	CASSLGQGMSYNEQFF	TGTGCCAGCAGCTTAGGACAGGGGATGTCCTACAATGAGCAGTTCTTC
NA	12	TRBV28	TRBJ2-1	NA	CASSFNFDEQFF	TGTGCCAGCAGTTTCAATTTTGATGAGCAGTTCTTC
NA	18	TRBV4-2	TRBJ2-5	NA	CASSQEAAATLRGETQYF	TGTGCCAGCAGCCAAGAGGCTGCGGCCACCCTTAGAGGAGAGACCCAGTACTTC
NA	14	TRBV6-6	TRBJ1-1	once	CASSHRGGETEAFF	TGTGCCAGCAGCCATCGCGGCGGGGAGACTGAAGCTTTCTTT
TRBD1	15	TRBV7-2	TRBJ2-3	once	CASRGGQGLGYTQYF	TGTGCCAGCAGGGGGGGACAGGGCTTAGGGTATACGCAGTATTTT
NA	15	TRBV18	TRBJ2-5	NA	CASSPSAGYQETQYF	TGTGCCAGCTCACCCTCCGCAGGGTACCAAGAGACCCAGTACTTC
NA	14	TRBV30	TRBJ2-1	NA	CAWSLADHYNEQFF	TGTGCCTGGAGTTTAGCGGACCACTACAATGAGCAGTTCTTC
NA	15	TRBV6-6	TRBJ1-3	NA	CASSYSSISGNTIYF	TGTGCCAGCAGTTACTCATCCATCTCTGGAAACACCATATATTTT
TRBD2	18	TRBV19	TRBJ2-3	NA	CASSIDLGQRGATDTQYF	TGTGCCAGTAGTATAGATCTAGGCCAGCGGGGGGCCACAGATACGCAGTATTTT
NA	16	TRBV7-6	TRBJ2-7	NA	CASSPWRTETLYEQYF	TGTGCCAGCAGCCCCTGGAGGACAGAAACTCTCTACGAGCAGTACTTC